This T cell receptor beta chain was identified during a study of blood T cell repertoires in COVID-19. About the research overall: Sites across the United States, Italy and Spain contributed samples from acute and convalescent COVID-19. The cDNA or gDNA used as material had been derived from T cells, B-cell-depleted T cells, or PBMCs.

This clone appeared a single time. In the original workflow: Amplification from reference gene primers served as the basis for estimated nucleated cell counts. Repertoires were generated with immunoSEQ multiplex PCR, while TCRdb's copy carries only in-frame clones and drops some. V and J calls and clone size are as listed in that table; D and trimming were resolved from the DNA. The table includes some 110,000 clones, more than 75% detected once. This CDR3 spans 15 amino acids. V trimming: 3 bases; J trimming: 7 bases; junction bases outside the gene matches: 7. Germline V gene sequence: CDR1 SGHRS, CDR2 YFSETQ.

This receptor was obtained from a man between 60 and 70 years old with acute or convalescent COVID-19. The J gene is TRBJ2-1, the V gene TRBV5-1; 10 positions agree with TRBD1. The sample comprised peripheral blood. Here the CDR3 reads CASSYPGTGVNEQFF. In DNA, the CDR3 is TGCGCCAGCAGCTACCCCGGGACAGGGGTAAATGAGCAGTTCTTC.